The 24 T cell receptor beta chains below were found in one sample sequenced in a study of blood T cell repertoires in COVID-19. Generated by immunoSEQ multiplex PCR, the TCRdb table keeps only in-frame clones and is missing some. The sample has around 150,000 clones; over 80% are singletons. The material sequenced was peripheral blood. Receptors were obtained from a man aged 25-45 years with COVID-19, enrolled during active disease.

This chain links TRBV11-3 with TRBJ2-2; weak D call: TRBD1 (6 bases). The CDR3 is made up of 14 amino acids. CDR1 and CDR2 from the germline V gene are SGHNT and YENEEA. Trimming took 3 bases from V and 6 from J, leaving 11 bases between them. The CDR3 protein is CASSFGQPSGELFF. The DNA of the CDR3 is TGTGCCAGCAGCTTCGGACAGCCGTCCGGGGAGCTGTTTTTT.

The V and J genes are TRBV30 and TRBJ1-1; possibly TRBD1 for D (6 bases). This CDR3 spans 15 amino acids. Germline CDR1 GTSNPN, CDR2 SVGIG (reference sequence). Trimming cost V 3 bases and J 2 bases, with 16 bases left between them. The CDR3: CAWRDGQSQNTEAFF. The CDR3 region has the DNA TGTGCCTGGAGAGATGGACAGAGCCAAAACACTGAAGCTTTCTTT.

The CDR3 reads CASSEPGQPSTDTQYF. Here the CDR3 DNA reads TGTGCCAGCAGTGAACCTGGACAGCCCAGCACAGATACGCAGTATTTT. J is TRBJ2-3 and V is TRBV6-1; tentative D call: TRBD1 (6 bases). CDR3 size: 16 residues. Deletions cut 2 bases from V and 0 bases from J, with 12 bases between. CDR1 is MNHNS, CDR2 SASEGT, per germline.

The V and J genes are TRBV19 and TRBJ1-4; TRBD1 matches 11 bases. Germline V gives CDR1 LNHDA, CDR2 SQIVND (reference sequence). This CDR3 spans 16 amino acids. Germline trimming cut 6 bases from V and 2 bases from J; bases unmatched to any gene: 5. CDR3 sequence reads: CASSPGQGGTNEKLFF. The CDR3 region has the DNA TGTGCCAGTAGCCCGGGACAGGGGGGGACTAATGAAAAACTGTTTTTT.

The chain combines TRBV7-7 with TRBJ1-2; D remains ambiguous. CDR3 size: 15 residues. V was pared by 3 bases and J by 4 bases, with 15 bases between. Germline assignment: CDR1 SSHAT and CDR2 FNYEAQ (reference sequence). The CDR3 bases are TGTGCCAGCAGCTTGAGGCCAAGGGAGAGCTATGGCTACACCTTC. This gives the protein CASSLRPRESYGYTF.

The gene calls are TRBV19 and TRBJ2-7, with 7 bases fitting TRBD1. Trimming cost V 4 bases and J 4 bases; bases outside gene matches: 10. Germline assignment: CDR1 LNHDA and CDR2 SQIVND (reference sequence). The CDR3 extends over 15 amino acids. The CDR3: CASSTHRDSPYEQYF. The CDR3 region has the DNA TGTGCCAGTAGTACCCACCGGGACAGTCCGTACGAGCAGTACTTC. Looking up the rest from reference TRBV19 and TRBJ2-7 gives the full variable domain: DGGITQSPKYLFRKEGQNVTLSCEQNLNHDAMYWYRQDPGQGLRLIYYSQIVNDFQKGDIAEGYSVSREKKESFPLTVTSAQKNPTAFYLCASSTHRDSPYEQYFGPGTRLTVT.

DNA of the CDR3: TGTGCCAGCAGCTTGTTCCTCTCCTATAATTCACCCCTCCACTTT. Its translation: CASSLFLSYNSPLHF. The chain joins TRBV5-8 to TRBJ1-6; D remains ambiguous. The V gene's germline CDR1 is SGHTS and CDR2 YDEGEE. The CDR3 is 15 residues long. Between the trimmed V and J ends, which lost 1 base and 0 bases, there was a span of 5 bases.

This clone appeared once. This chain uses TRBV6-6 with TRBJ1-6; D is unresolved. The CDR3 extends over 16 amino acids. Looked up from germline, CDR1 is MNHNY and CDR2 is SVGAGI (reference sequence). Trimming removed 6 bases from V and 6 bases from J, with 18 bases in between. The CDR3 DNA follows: TGTGCCAGCAGGGAGGGAGCTAACCCTATTAATTCACCCCTCCACTTT. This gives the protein CASREGANPINSPLHF.

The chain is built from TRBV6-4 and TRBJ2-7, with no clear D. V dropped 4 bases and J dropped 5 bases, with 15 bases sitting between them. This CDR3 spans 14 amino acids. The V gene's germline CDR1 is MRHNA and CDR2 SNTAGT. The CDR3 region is CASSAVVRCNEQYF. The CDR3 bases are TGTGCCAGCAGTGCGGTGGTCCGGTGCAACGAGCAGTACTTC.

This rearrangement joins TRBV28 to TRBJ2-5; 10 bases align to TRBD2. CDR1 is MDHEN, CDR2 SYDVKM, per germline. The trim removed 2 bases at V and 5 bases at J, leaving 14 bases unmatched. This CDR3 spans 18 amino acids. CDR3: CASSLEGWLAGVLETQYF. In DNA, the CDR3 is TGTGCCAGCAGTTTAGAAGGATGGCTAGCGGGAGTACTGGAGACCCAGTACTTC.

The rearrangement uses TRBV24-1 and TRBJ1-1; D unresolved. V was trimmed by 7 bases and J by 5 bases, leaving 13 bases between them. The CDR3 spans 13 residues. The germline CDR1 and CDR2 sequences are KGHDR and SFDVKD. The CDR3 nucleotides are TGTGCCACCAGAGGAGGAGAGGGAACTGAAGCTTTCTTT. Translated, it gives CATRGGEGTEAFF.

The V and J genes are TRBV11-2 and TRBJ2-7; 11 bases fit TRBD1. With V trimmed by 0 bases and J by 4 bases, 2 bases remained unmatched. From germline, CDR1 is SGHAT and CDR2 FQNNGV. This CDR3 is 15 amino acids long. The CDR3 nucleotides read TGTGCCAGCAGCTTAGACAGGGACAGGGGGTACGAGCAGTACTTC. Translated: CASSLDRDRGYEQYF.

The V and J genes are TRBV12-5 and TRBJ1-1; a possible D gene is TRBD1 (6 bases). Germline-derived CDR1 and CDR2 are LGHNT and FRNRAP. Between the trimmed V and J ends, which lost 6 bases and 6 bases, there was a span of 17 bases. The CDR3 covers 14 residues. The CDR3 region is CASGNEGGRAEAFF. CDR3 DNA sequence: TGTGCTAGTGGCAATGAAGGGGGACGGGCTGAAGCTTTCTTT. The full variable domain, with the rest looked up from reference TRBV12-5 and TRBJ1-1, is DARVTQTPRHKVTEMGQEVTMRCQPILGHNTVFWYRQTMMQGLELLAYFRNRAPLDDSGMPKDRFSAEMPDATLATLKIQPSEPRDSAVYFCASGNEGGRAEAFFGQGTRLTVV.

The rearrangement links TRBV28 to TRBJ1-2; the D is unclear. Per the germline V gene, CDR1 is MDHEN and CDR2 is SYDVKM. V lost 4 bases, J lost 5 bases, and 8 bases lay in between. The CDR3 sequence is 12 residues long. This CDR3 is CASSSWRYGYTF. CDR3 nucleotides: TGTGCCAGCAGTTCCTGGAGGTATGGCTACACCTTC.

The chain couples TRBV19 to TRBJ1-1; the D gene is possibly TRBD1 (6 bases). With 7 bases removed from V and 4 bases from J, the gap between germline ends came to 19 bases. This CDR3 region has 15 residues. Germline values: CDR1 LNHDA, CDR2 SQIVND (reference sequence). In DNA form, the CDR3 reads TGTGCCAGTACCTTGGGTGGGGGCCGGGGCACTGAAGCTTTCTTT. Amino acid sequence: CASTLGGGRGTEAFF.

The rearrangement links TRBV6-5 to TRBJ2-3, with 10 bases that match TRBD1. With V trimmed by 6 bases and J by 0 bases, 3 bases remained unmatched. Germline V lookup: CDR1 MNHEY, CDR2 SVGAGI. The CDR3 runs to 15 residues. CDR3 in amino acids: CASSWGQGSTDTQYF. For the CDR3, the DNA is TGTGCCAGCAGCTGGGGACAGGGGAGCACAGATACGCAGTATTTT.

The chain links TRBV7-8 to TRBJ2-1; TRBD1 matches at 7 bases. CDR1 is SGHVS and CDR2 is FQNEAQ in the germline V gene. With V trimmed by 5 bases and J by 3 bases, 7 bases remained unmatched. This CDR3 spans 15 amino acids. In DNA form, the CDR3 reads TGTGCCAGCAGCGACGGGACAGCTTACTACAATGAGCAGTTCTTC. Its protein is CASSDGTAYYNEQFF.

The CDR3 DNA sequence: TGTGCCAGCAGCTTCGCGGGGTCTGGGGCCAACGTCCTGACTTTC. The encoded protein is CASSFAGSGANVLTF. The chain links TRBV5-5 to TRBJ2-6, with D perhaps matching TRBD2 (6 bases). The CDR3 spans 15 residues. Germline V gives CDR1 SGHKS, CDR2 YYEKEE (reference sequence). The V end was cut by 2 bases, the J end by 1 base, with 7 bases between.

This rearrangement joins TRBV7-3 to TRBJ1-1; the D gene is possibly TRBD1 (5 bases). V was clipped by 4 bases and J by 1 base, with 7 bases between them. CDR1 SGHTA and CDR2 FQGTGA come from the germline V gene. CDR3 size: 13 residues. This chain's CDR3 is CASSSTGNTEAFF. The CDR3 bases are TGTGCCAGCAGCTCTACAGGGAACACTGAAGCTTTCTTT.

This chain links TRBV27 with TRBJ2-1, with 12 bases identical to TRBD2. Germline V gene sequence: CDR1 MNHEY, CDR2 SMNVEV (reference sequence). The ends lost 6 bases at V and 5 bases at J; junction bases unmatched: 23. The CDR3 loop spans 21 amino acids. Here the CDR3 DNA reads TGTGCCAGCAGGGAAGGGGGACCCGGACTAGCGGGAAGGATTTTAAACAATGAGCAGTTCTTC. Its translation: CASREGGPGLAGRILNNEQFF.

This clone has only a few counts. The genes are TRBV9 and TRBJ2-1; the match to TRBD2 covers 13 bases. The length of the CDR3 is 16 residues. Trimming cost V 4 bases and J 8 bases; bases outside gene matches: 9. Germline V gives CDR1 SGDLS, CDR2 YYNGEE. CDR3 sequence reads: CASSPRTSGSKDEQFF. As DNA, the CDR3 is TGTGCCAGCAGCCCCCGGACTAGCGGGAGCAAGGATGAGCAGTTCTTC.

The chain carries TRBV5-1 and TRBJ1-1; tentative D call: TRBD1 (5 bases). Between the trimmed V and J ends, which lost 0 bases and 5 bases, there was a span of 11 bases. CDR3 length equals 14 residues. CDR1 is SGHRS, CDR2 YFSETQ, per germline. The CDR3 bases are TGCGCCAGCAGCTTGGGGGGCGCCTGGACTGAAGCTTTCTTT. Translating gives CASSLGGAWTEAFF.

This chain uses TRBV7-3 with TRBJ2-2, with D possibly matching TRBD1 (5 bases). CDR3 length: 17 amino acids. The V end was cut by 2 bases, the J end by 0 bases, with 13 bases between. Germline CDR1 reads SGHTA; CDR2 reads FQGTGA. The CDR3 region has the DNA TGTGCCAGCAGCTTATTTTCTAGGGGCGCGAACACCGGGGAGCTGTTTTTT. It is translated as CASSLFSRGANTGELFF.

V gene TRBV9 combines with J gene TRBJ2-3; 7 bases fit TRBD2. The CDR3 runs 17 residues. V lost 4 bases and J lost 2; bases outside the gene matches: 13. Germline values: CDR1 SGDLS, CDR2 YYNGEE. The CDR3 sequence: CASSPPVGRANTDTQYF. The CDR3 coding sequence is TGTGCCAGCAGCCCCCCCGTTGGGAGGGCTAACACAGATACGCAGTATTTT.